This entry concerns a single TCR beta chain. The source of the sample is a study of cytomegalovirus exposure and HLA in healthy donors. The CDR3 extends over 15 amino acids. Germline CDR1 MNHEY, CDR2 SVGAGI. J gave up 4 bases and V 0 bases, and 0 bases lay outside the gene matches. TCRdb's copy holds only in-frame clones and misses some; the assay was immunoSEQ multiplex PCR. Here the sample spans 60,000 to 85,000 clones, 94% being singletons. The sequence derives from a man younger than 35 in good health and CMV-seropositive. Sequencing was performed on PBMCs. The chain has TRBV6-5 and TRBJ2-6; 7 bases match TRBD1. The CDR3 loop is CASSYSTGGANVLTF. The CDR3 DNA reads TGTGCCAGCAGTTACTCGACAGGGGGGGCCAACGTCCTGACTTTC.